The 26 T cell receptor beta chains below all came from one sample that was sequenced in a study of metastatic and nonmetastatic thyroid tumors (dated by TCRdb to the early 2020s). To prepare the library, PCR was applied. Sequenced on an Illumina HiSeq 4000. The raw public data were reprocessed by TCRdb itself: fastp quality trimming at Q25, MiXCR clonotype calling, in-frame beta chains only. In this sample the table shows some 20,000 clones, 22% of which occur a single time. The ten largest clones represent about 8.1% of the sample. No treatment had been received by any patient before thyroid surgery. Sequences were obtained from adjacent normal tissue. Receptor source: a female donor with papillary thyroid cancer or a benign thyroid nodule (not recorded which). Some clones in this sample may be carry-over from other donors' samples.

This chain's CDR3 is CATSEQTASGTGGGEQYF. For the CDR3, the DNA is TGTGCCACCAGTGAACAGACCGCCTCCGGGACAGGGGGGGGCGAGCAGTACTTC. V gene TRBV24-1 combines with J gene TRBJ2-7, with 11 bases matching TRBD1. Trimming took 4 bases from V and 6 from J; bases not matched to a gene: 16. Looked up from germline, CDR1 is KGHDR and CDR2 is SFDVKD. The CDR3 is made up of 18 amino acids.

V is TRBV7-6 and J is TRBJ2-7, with TRBD1 as a possible D gene (6 bases). The CDR3 covers 12 residues. Between the trimmed V and J ends, which lost 5 bases and 6 bases, there was a span of 11 bases. Germline CDR1 reads SGHVS; CDR2 reads FNYEAQ. The CDR3 DNA reads TGTGCCAGCAGCCCGGACAGTGGCGAGCAGTACTTC. Translated: CASSPDSGEQYF.

This clone was counted only a few times. The V and J genes are TRBV7-2 and TRBJ2-4, with D possibly matching TRBD2 (6 bases). The CDR3 totals 12 residues. The ends were cut back, 1 base at V and 16 bases at J, with 14 bases in the middle. The germline V gene encodes CDR1 SGHTA and CDR2 FQGNSA. The CDR3 loop is CASSLGGGKRYF. CDR3 DNA sequence: TGTGCCAGCAGCTTAGGCGGAGGGAAAAGATACTTC.

In its sample, this clone was seen a few times. The rearrangement uses TRBV27 and TRBJ1-2, with TRBD1 identical over 10 bases. Germline assignment: CDR1 MNHEY and CDR2 SMNVEV (reference sequence). V trimming: 5 bases; J trimming: 4 bases; junction bases outside the gene matches: 7. CDR3 length: 15 amino acids. The CDR3 protein is CASSLMTGGTYGYTF. In DNA form, the CDR3 reads TGTGCCAGCAGTCTCATGACAGGGGGCACCTATGGCTACACCTTC.

This clone was counted ten times or more. The rearrangement joins TRBV30 to TRBJ2-5, with D perhaps matching TRBD2 (6 bases). Deletions cut 3 bases from V and 2 bases from J, with 16 bases between. CDR3 size: 15 residues. CDR1 is GTSNPN, CDR2 SVGIG, per germline (reference sequence). The CDR3 nucleotides are TGTGCCTGGAGAGCGTGGGGGGACTCTCAAGAGACCCAGTACTTC. It yields the protein CAWRAWGDSQETQYF.

In its sample, this clone is medium-sized. This chain uses TRBV6-5 with TRBJ2-1; 11 nucleotides match TRBD2. The germline V gene has CDR1 MNHEY and CDR2 SVGAGI. The length of the CDR3 is 18 residues. V shed 0 bases, J shed 5 bases, and the junction held 9 bases outside the gene matches. CDR3: CASSYSKQGLAANNEQFF. The CDR3, as DNA: TGTGCCAGCAGTTACTCGAAGCAGGGACTAGCGGCCAACAATGAGCAGTTCTTC.

On this clone itself: The conserved phenylalanine or tryptophan is not found at the CDR3 terminus, so this likely reflects a read error. This CDR3 is CASSSSGTGQNYYEQYY. The CDR3 DNA is TGTGCCAGCAGTTCTTCAGGGACAGGGCAAAATTACTACGAGCAGTACTAC. The rearrangement joins TRBV27 to TRBJ2-7, with 9 bases matching TRBD1. CDR1 and CDR2 from the germline V gene are MNHEY and SMNVEV (reference sequence). J was trimmed by 3 bases and V by 4 bases; bases with no gene match: 13. The CDR3 is 17 residues long.

In its sample, this clone is medium-sized (0.01 to 0.1%). The J gene is TRBJ1-3, the V gene TRBV6-1; no definite D call. Looked up from germline, CDR1 is MNHNS and CDR2 is SASEGT. The V gene lost 9 bases and the J gene lost 0 bases, with 15 bases spanning the gap. The CDR3 is 15 amino acids. CDR3 coding DNA: TGTGCCAGTCAGACGGGGAGCAGCTCTGGAAACACCATATATTTT. Amino acid sequence: CASQTGSSSGNTIYF.

The chain carries TRBV27 and TRBJ2-1; D may correspond to TRBD1 or TRBD2 (5 bases each). The germline V gene has CDR1 MNHEY and CDR2 SMNVEV (reference sequence). The CDR3 contains 15 residues. Trimming cost V 6 bases and J 2 bases, with 14 bases left between them. The CDR3 DNA is TGTGCCAGCAGCCGCCGGGACCGAGCCTACAATGAGCAGTTCTTC. Translating it yields CASSRRDRAYNEQFF.

This clone has at least ten counts. The V call is TRBV18, the J call TRBJ1-2, with TRBD1 as a possible D gene (6 bases). V lost 1 base, J lost 7 bases, and 19 bases lay in between. The CDR3 contains 16 residues. Looked up from germline, CDR1 is KGHSH and CDR2 is LQKENI. The CDR3 region is CASSPLDRVDISGYTF. The CDR3 nucleotides are TGTGCCAGCTCACCACTGGACAGAGTAGATATAAGTGGCTACACCTTC.

On this clone: One junction end does not reproduce the germline sequence, and a read error may be involved. The chain couples TRBV3-1 to TRBJ2-1, with a tentative D call TRBD2 (6 bases). Germline V gene sequence: CDR1 LGHDT, CDR2 YNNKEL (reference sequence). The CDR3 has 15 amino acids. DNA of the CDR3: TGTGCCGGCAGCCGACTATCGGGAGTAGGCGATGAGCAGTTCTTC. Translating it yields CAGSRLSGVGDEQFF.

This chain links TRBV6-4 with TRBJ1-2; 8 nucleotides agree with TRBD1. CDR3 length: 20 residues. Trimming took 2 bases from V and 5 from J; bases not matched to a gene: 22. The germline V gene has CDR1 MRHNA and CDR2 SNTAGT. The CDR3 nucleotides read TGTGCCAGCAGTGACCTACCCAACCGGGACAGGTTCTCCGGGTCATATGGCTACACCTTC. It encodes CASSDLPNRDRFSGSYGYTF.

The J gene is TRBJ2-2, the V gene TRBV2, with 8 bases identical to TRBD2. CDR3 size: 15 residues. The junction had 3 bases not matched to a gene; V was cut back by 5 bases and J by 1 base. Germline V gives CDR1 SNHLY, CDR2 FYNNEI. This CDR3 reads CASSTGLENTGELFF. In DNA form, the CDR3 reads TGTGCCAGCAGTACGGGACTAGAGAACACCGGGGAGCTGTTTTTT.

This clone has only a few counts. The chain carries TRBV12-3 or TRBV12-4 and TRBJ2-1; perhaps TRBD2 as D (6 bases). The ends were cut back, 5 bases at V and 4 bases at J, with 9 bases in the middle. The CDR3 consists of 13 residues. For the CDR3, the DNA is TGTGCCAGCAGTCGCCTAGCGTACAATGAGCAGTTCTTC. Translation gives CASSRLAYNEQFF.

This rearrangement joins TRBV19 to TRBJ2-1; D remains ambiguous. The CDR3 covers 15 residues. Per germline, CDR1 LNHDA and CDR2 SQIVND (reference sequence). Trimming removed 5 bases at V and 6 bases at J, with 17 bases between. The CDR3 bases are TGTGCCAGTAGTTCTCGGGTAGCTTGGGCCAATGAGCAGTTCTTC. Translated, it gives CASSSRVAWANEQFF.

The chain employs TRBV6-1 and TRBJ2-7, with D possibly TRBD2 on 5 matching bases. The CDR3 extends over 14 amino acids. Trimming took off 5 bases at V and 6 bases at J, with 17 bases between the two ends. From germline, CDR1 is MNHNS and CDR2 SASEGT. CDR3 residues: CASSRLSGDPEQYF. DNA for the CDR3: TGTGCCAGCAGTCGACTATCTGGAGACCCCGAGCAGTACTTC.

In its sample, this clone was seen a few times. This chain links TRBV11-1 with TRBJ2-6, with 12 bases matching TRBD1. The CDR3 covers 18 residues. V lost 4 bases and J lost 4; bases outside the gene matches: 8. Looked up from germline, CDR1 is SGHAT and CDR2 is FQDESV (reference sequence). The DNA of the CDR3 is TGTGCCAGCAGCTCCCGGGACAGGGGGCGCGTAGGGGCCAACGTCCTGACTTTC. This translates into CASSSRDRGRVGANVLTF.

In its sample, this clone is medium-sized. CDR3 loop: CATSPARGAGVYEQYF. DNA for the CDR3: TGTGCCACCAGCCCCGCCAGGGGGGCGGGCGTCTACGAGCAGTACTTC. This chain links TRBV24-1 with TRBJ2-7, with a tentative D call TRBD1 (7 bases). The CDR3 sequence is 16 residues long. V gave up 7 bases and J gave up 3 bases, with 21 bases separating them. CDR1 is KGHDR, CDR2 SFDVKD, per germline.

This clone came up a few times. The chain is built from TRBV20-1 and TRBJ2-7; 7 bases are a match to TRBD1. Germline V gene data show CDR1 as DFQATT and CDR2 as SNEGSKA (reference sequence). The trim removed 3 bases at V and 5 bases at J, leaving 10 bases unmatched. This CDR3 is 14 amino acids long. The CDR3 reads CSARRQTGTNEQYF. The DNA for the CDR3 is TGCAGTGCTAGGCGGCAGACAGGGACGAACGAGCAGTACTTC.

The rearrangement joins TRBV13 to TRBJ1-1; D may be TRBD1 (5 bases). V was trimmed by 1 base and J by 6 bases, leaving 21 bases between them. The germline V gene encodes CDR1 PRHDT and CDR2 FYEKMQ (reference sequence). The CDR3 is 17 amino acids. The CDR3 here is CASSLVGAGTSSPEAFF. The CDR3 nucleotides are TGTGCCAGCAGCTTAGTAGGAGCGGGGACGAGTTCCCCTGAAGCTTTCTTT. Filled out from reference TRBV13 and TRBJ1-1, the complete variable domain reads AAGVIQSPRHLIKEKRETATLKCYPIPRHDTVYWYQQGPGQDPQFLISFYEKMQSDKGSIPDRFSAQQFSDYHSELNMSSLELGDSALYFCASSLVGAGTSSPEAFFGQGTRLTVV.

The rearrangement uses TRBV9 and TRBJ2-5, with no clear D. This CDR3 has 14 residues. The germline V and J ends were trimmed by 3 bases and 2 bases, with 11 bases remaining between them. Germline CDR1 SGDLS, CDR2 YYNGEE. The CDR3 bases are TGTGCCAGCAGCGCCGAAGGAACTCAAGAGACCCAGTACTTC. It is translated as CASSAEGTQETQYF.

In its sample, this clone was seen a few times. The CDR3: CASSSGPYEQYF. The CDR3 DNA sequence: TGTGCCAGCAGTTCCGGGCCTTACGAGCAGTACTTC. The V gene is TRBV11-2, the J gene TRBJ2-7; D is uncertain. The germline CDR1 and CDR2 sequences are SGHAT and FQNNGV. Trimming stripped 6 bases from V and 4 bases from J, with 10 bases between. CDR3 size: 12 residues.

The CDR3 region is CASSLETQLIYNEQFF. In nucleotides, the CDR3 is TGTGCCAGCAGCTTAGAGACTCAGCTTATCTACAATGAGCAGTTCTTC. The V call is TRBV11-2, the J call TRBJ2-1; D is unresolved. Germline V gene lookup returns CDR1 SGHAT and CDR2 FQNNGV. V lost 0 bases to trimming and J lost 3 bases, with 12 bases between them. The CDR3 is made up of 16 amino acids.

This clone showed up many times. This may stem from a read error, because a much larger clone lies one nucleotide away. This chain links TRBV27 with TRBJ2-2; D might be TRBD2 (6 bases). CDR3 length: 17 residues. Germline-derived CDR1 and CDR2 are MNHEY and SMNVEV (reference sequence). V lost 4 bases to trimming and J lost 6 bases, with 21 bases between them. The chain's CDR3 is CASSSRLGGRGPGELFF. The DNA of the CDR3 is TGTGCCAGCAGTTCCCGGCTCGGGGGACGCGGGCCCGGGGAGCTGTTTTTT.

This chain joins TRBV14 and TRBJ1-2, with D maybe TRBD1 (5 bases). The V end lost 0 bases, the J end lost 7 bases, and 15 bases lay between the germline ends. Germline assignment: CDR1 SGHDN and CDR2 FVKESK. This CDR3 has 15 amino acids. This chain's CDR3 is CASSQDLGGAAGYTF. The CDR3 DNA is TGTGCCAGCAGCCAAGATTTGGGGGGAGCGGCTGGCTACACCTTC.

By sample share, this clone is medium-sized. This sequence joins TRBV12-3 or TRBV12-4 and TRBJ1-1; D gene uncertain. Trimming cost V 5 bases and J 2 bases, with 9 bases left between them. The CDR3 is 13 amino acids. Written as DNA, the CDR3 is TGTGCCAGCAGTCCAACCCTAAACACTGAAGCTTTCTTT. Translated, it gives CASSPTLNTEAFF.